The 29 T cell receptor beta chains below come from one sample, sequenced in a study of PD-L1 blockade in urothelial cancer. Time point: peripheral blood 6 weeks after treatment start. Measured with immunoSEQ multiplex PCR; TCRdb has only the in-frame clones, and not every one. This table has some 40,000 clones, 75% to 95% appearing once. This specimen consisted of PBMCs, obtained around atezolizumab (anti-PD-L1) treatment. The source of these receptors is a man in his 70s with urothelial cancer.

This chain uses TRBV18 with TRBJ2-3; 12 bases fit TRBD2. The V and J ends lost 5 bases and 2 bases, in that order; junction bases with no gene match: 5. CDR3 length: 16 residues. Germline V gene lookup returns CDR1 KGHSH and CDR2 LQKENI. CDR3: CASSIRLAGVTDTQYF. The CDR3 DNA is TGTGCCAGCTCAATCCGACTAGCGGGAGTCACAGATACGCAGTATTTT.

This clone was picked up one time. This chain links TRBV30 with TRBJ1-4; 8 nucleotides agree with TRBD1. The V gene's germline CDR1 is GTSNPN and CDR2 SVGIG (reference sequence). J was trimmed by 0 bases and V by 3 bases; bases with no gene match: 3. The CDR3 covers 15 residues. CDR3 nucleotide sequence: TGTGCCTGGAGGGACAGGGTTGCAACTAATGAAAAACTGTTTTTT. Its protein product is CAWRDRVATNEKLFF.

The chain has TRBV5-1 and TRBJ1-1, with 12 bases identical to TRBD1. V trimming: 4 bases; J trimming: 7 bases; junction bases outside the gene matches: 5. CDR1 is SGHRS, CDR2 YFSETQ, per germline. The CDR3 contains 14 residues. In nucleotides, the CDR3 is TGCGCCAGCAGCGCCGGGACAGGGGGCGTTGAAGCTTTCTTT. Its translation is CASSAGTGGVEAFF.

V gene TRBV5-1 combines with J gene TRBJ2-3; no clear D gene. V dropped 0 bases and J dropped 2 bases, with 7 bases sitting between them. The CDR3 has 14 amino acids. CDR1 and CDR2 (germline): SGHRS, YFSETQ. In DNA, the CDR3 is TGCGCCAGCAGCTTGGGGCCCTCCACAGATACGCAGTATTTT. This gives the protein CASSLGPSTDTQYF.

This chain connects TRBV19 to TRBJ1-1, with a weak D call TRBD1 (5 bases). Germline values: CDR1 LNHDA, CDR2 SQIVND (reference sequence). The CDR3 is 13 amino acids. V was pared by 8 bases and J by 1 base, with 11 bases between. CDR3 sequence (DNA): TGTGCCAGTCAAGGCAGGGAGAACACTGAAGCTTTCTTT. Encoded protein: CASQGRENTEAFF.

This clone was observed a single time. J is TRBJ1-2 and V is TRBV2; tentatively, D is TRBD1 (6 bases). CDR1 is SNHLY and CDR2 is FYNNEI in the germline V gene. V dropped 4 bases and J dropped 6 bases, with 12 bases sitting between them. CDR3 length: 13 amino acids. The CDR3 region is CASSGSGANGYTF. CDR3 in DNA: TGTGCCAGCAGTGGGTCAGGGGCCAATGGCTACACCTTC.

This sequence joins TRBV4-1 and TRBJ1-1, with unresolved D. The CDR3 length is 14 residues. The ends were cut back, 0 bases at V and 5 bases at J, with 10 bases in the middle. Germline V lookup: CDR1 MGHRA, CDR2 YSYEKL. CDR3 bases: TGCGCCAGCAGCCAAGAACGGGGTTGGACTGAAGCTTTCTTT. As protein: CASSQERGWTEAFF.

This clone appeared once. This chain links TRBV5-1 with TRBJ2-5; TRBD1 matches 11 bases. The germline CDR1 and CDR2 sequences are SGHRS and YFSETQ. Losses at the gene ends were 3 bases for V and 0 bases for J; bases not matched to a gene: 4. The CDR3 loop spans 16 amino acids. The DNA for the CDR3 is TGCGCCAGCAGCTCAGGGACAGGGGGGTACCAAGAGACCCAGTACTTC. Amino acid sequence: CASSSGTGGYQETQYF.

The chain recombines TRBV10-3 with TRBJ1-1; 8 positions match TRBD1. The CDR3 consists of 14 residues. From germline, CDR1 is ENHRY and CDR2 SYGVKD. Trimming cost V 0 bases and J 5 bases; bases outside gene matches: 2. CDR3 in DNA: TGTGCCATCAGTGAGTCAGGACAGGGAACTGAAGCTTTCTTT. Translated, it gives CAISESGQGTEAFF.

The table lists this clone with a count of one. The chain links TRBV27 to TRBJ2-7; D is ambiguous. Trimming left V 11 bases short and J 7 bases short, with 6 bases between. The germline CDR1 and CDR2 sequences are MNHEY and SMNVEV (reference sequence). CDR3 length equals 8 residues. The DNA of the CDR3 is TGTGCCCCCGGTGAGCAGTACTTC. Translating gives CAPGEQYF.

The chain links TRBV6-6 to TRBJ1-3, with 8 bases that match TRBD1. CDR1 and CDR2 from the germline V gene are MNHNY and SVGAGI (reference sequence). The V and J ends lost 2 bases and 3 bases, in that order; junction bases with no gene match: 3. The CDR3 has 15 residues. The CDR3 loop reads CASSYTTGVGNTIYF. The CDR3 DNA is TGTGCCAGCAGTTACACGACAGGGGTTGGAAACACCATATATTTT.

V gene TRBV28 combines with J gene TRBJ1-1, with TRBD1 as a possible D gene (5 bases). Germline assignment: CDR1 MDHEN and CDR2 SYDVKM. V shed 8 bases and J shed 4 bases, with 11 bases lying between them. CDR3 length: 12 residues. CDR3 nucleotide sequence: TGTGCCAGCCAACAGGTGGGCACTGAAGCTTTCTTT. It codes for CASQQVGTEAFF.

V gene TRBV28 combines with J gene TRBJ2-3; 11 nucleotides match TRBD2. V gave up 7 bases and J gave up 8 bases; unmatched junction bases: 8. Germline values: CDR1 MDHEN, CDR2 SYDVKM. The CDR3 extends over 14 amino acids. CDR3 residues: CASTLAGGPGTQYF. CDR3 DNA sequence: TGTGCCAGCACGTTAGCGGGAGGGCCTGGTACGCAGTATTTT.

The chain joins TRBV28 to TRBJ2-7, with TRBD1 matching 7 bases. CDR1 and CDR2 (germline): MDHEN, SYDVKM. CDR3 length: 13 amino acids. V dropped 3 bases and J dropped 9; count of bases not matched to a gene: 8. CDR3 in amino acids: CASSFRPGGWQYF. In nucleotides, the CDR3 is TGTGCCAGCAGTTTCCGTCCAGGGGGATGGCAGTACTTC.

This clone occurred once. The rearrangement links TRBV15 to TRBJ2-3; 9 nucleotides align to TRBD2. The CDR3 contains 15 residues. The J segment lost 3 bases and the V segment lost 1 base, leaving 2 bases of the junction unmatched. Germline CDR1 is LNHNV and CDR2 is YYDKDF (reference sequence). CDR3 sequence reads: CATSRALAGTDTQYF. The DNA for the CDR3 is TGTGCCACCAGCAGAGCCCTAGCGGGGACAGATACGCAGTATTTT.

The genes are TRBV5-1 and TRBJ1-5, with no clear D. V dropped 0 bases and J dropped 6 bases, with 7 bases sitting between them. Per germline, CDR1 SGHRS and CDR2 YFSETQ. The CDR3 length is 13 residues. CDR3 residues: CASSLVSGQPQHF. The CDR3 DNA reads as TGCGCCAGCAGCTTGGTGTCGGGTCAGCCCCAGCATTTT.

This clone was recorded only once. The chain carries TRBV19 and TRBJ2-7, with D tentatively TRBD1 (6 bases). V lost 5 bases to trimming and J lost 2 bases, with 13 bases between them. CDR3 size: 14 residues. CDR1 and CDR2 (germline): LNHDA, SQIVND (reference sequence). CDR3 in DNA: TGTGCCAGTAGTTGGGGACAACGGGCCTACGAGCAGTACTTC. This sequence encodes CASSWGQRAYEQYF.

This clone was observed a handful of times. This chain joins TRBV18 and TRBJ1-2; the D is unclear. The CDR3 spans 14 residues. CDR1 KGHSH and CDR2 LQKENI come from the germline V gene. The V end was cut by 2 bases, the J end by 6 bases, with 13 bases between. The CDR3 here is CASSPNLGIDGYTF. The CDR3, as DNA: TGTGCCAGCTCACCAAATCTCGGGATAGATGGCTACACCTTC.

This chain connects TRBV27 to TRBJ2-3; no clear D. Germline V gene sequence: CDR1 MNHEY, CDR2 SMNVEV (reference sequence). V gave up 6 bases and J gave up 0 bases, with 10 bases separating them. The CDR3 sequence is 14 residues long. The CDR3: CASSTLRSTDTQYF. DNA of the CDR3: TGTGCCAGCAGCACCCTTCGGAGCACAGATACGCAGTATTTT.

The V and J genes are TRBV18 and TRBJ2-7; D might be TRBD1 (8 bases). V gave up 6 bases and J gave up 2 bases, with 29 bases separating them. The CDR3 totals 19 residues. The germline V gene encodes CDR1 KGHSH and CDR2 LQKENI. This CDR3 reads CASSRSGADRTGLPYEQYF. In DNA form, the CDR3 reads TGTGCCAGCTCCCGAAGCGGGGCGGACAGGACAGGGTTGCCCTACGAGCAGTACTTC.

The chain is built from TRBV5-5 and TRBJ1-5; tentative D call: TRBD1 (5 bases). Germline CDR1 is SGHKS and CDR2 is YYEKEE (reference sequence). CDR3 length equals 16 residues. Trimming cost V 1 base and J 0 bases, with 11 bases left between them. The DNA for the CDR3 is TGTGCCAGCAGCTTGCGCGGGACTAATAGCAATCAGCCCCAGCATTTT. The encoded protein is CASSLRGTNSNQPQHF.

The gene calls are TRBV9 and TRBJ2-5; 8 bases map to TRBD2. Germline V gene sequence: CDR1 SGDLS, CDR2 YYNGEE. With V trimmed by 3 bases and J by 5 bases, 3 bases remained unmatched. The CDR3 contains 13 residues. The CDR3 protein is CASSAGGKETQYF. The CDR3 region has the DNA TGTGCCAGCAGCGCGGGAGGGAAGGAGACCCAGTACTTC.

The chain carries TRBV27 and TRBJ1-2; D is ambiguous. Germline CDR1 reads MNHEY; CDR2 reads SMNVEV (reference sequence). With 2 bases removed from V and 0 bases from J, the gap between germline ends came to 7 bases. The CDR3 totals 14 residues. This chain's CDR3 is CASSLSGANYGYTF. CDR3 DNA sequence: TGTGCCAGCAGTTTAAGCGGGGCTAACTATGGCTACACCTTC.

This clone appeared a few times. This chain uses TRBV30 with TRBJ2-6; 10 bases are shared with TRBD1. The CDR3 covers 18 residues. Losses at the gene ends were 2 bases for V and 1 base for J; bases not matched to a gene: 8. The germline CDR1 and CDR2 sequences are GTSNPN and SVGIG (reference sequence). The CDR3 protein is CAWSPRTGGVSGANVLTF. The CDR3 coding sequence is TGTGCCTGGAGTCCACGGACAGGGGGGGTATCTGGGGCCAACGTCCTGACTTTC.

J is TRBJ2-7 and V is TRBV11-1, with unresolved D. CDR1 and CDR2 (germline): SGHAT, FQDESV (reference sequence). This CDR3 is built from 14 residues. V was trimmed by 1 base and J by 0 bases, leaving 7 bases between them. The CDR3 protein is CASSLGGSSYEQYF. The CDR3, as DNA: TGTGCCAGCAGCTTAGGCGGTAGCTCCTACGAGCAGTACTTC.

The chain employs TRBV5-3 and TRBJ2-7, with 7 bases identical to TRBD1. TRBV5-3 is an ORF, with its function uncertain. The CDR3 is 13 amino acids. The junction had 6 bases not matched to a gene; V was cut back by 7 bases and J by 2 bases. The CDR3 sequence: CARGYRGTYEQYF. CDR3 DNA sequence: TGTGCCAGAGGATACAGGGGAACCTACGAGCAGTACTTC.

This chain connects TRBV6-6 to TRBJ2-2, with D possibly TRBD2 on 6 matching bases. Germline CDR1 and CDR2: MNHNY and SVGAGI (reference sequence). V lost 6 bases and J lost 0, with 14 bases in between. The length of the CDR3 is 16 residues. The CDR3 sequence is CASSQTSVSNTGELFF. The DNA for the CDR3 is TGTGCCAGCAGCCAGACTAGTGTCTCGAACACCGGGGAGCTGTTTTTT.

The J gene is TRBJ2-5, the V gene TRBV5-1; a weak D match, TRBD2 (5 bases). CDR3 size: 13 residues. Trimming took 5 bases from V and 5 from J, leaving 13 bases between them. Germline lookup yields CDR1 SGHRS and CDR2 YFSETQ. CDR3 sequence (DNA): TGCGCCAGCAGAAGGGAGCCAGCGGAGACCCAGTACTTC. Translating gives CASRREPAETQYF.

The chain has TRBV9 and TRBJ2-2, with 7 bases matching TRBD2. CDR1 is SGDLS, CDR2 YYNGEE, per germline. Unmatched junction bases numbered 7, after V lost 0 bases and J lost 5 bases. The CDR3 length is 16 residues. CDR3 bases: TGTGCCAGCAGCGTAGCCGGGGGGAGGGCGACCGGGGAGCTGTTTTTT. Its translation: CASSVAGGRATGELFF.